This T cell receptor (beta chain) was obtained from a study of blood T cell repertoires in COVID-19. Trimming pared 6 bases from V and 2 bases from J, leaving 11 bases between. This CDR3 has 13 amino acids. CDR1 and CDR2 (germline): MNHEY, SVGAGI. TCRdb's copy holds only in-frame clones and misses some; the assay was immunoSEQ multiplex PCR. Seen here are about 220,000 clones, about 91% observed once, and the top ten hold just over 2.5%. This sequence originates from a woman aged 25 to 39 with acute COVID-19. Sequencing was carried out using PBMCs or T cells enriched from blood (not recorded which). The chain has TRBV6-5 and TRBJ2-7; D might be TRBD1 (7 bases). Here the CDR3 reads CASRAGGPYEQYF. The DNA of the CDR3 is TGTGCCAGCAGGGCAGGGGGGCCCTACGAGCAGTACTTC.